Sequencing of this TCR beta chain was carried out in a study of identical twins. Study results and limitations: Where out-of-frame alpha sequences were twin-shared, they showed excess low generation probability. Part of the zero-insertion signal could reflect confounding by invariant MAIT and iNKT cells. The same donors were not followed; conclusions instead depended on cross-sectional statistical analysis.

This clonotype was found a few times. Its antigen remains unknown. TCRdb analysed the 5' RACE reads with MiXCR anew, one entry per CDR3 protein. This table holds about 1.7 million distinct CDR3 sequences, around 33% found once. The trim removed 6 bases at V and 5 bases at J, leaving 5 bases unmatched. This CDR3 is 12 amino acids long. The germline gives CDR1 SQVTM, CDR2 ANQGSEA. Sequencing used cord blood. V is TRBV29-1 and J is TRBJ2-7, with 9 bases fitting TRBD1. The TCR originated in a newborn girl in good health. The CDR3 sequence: CSVGTGSNEQYF. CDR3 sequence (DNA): TGCAGCGTGGGGACAGGGAGCAACGAGCAGTACTTC.